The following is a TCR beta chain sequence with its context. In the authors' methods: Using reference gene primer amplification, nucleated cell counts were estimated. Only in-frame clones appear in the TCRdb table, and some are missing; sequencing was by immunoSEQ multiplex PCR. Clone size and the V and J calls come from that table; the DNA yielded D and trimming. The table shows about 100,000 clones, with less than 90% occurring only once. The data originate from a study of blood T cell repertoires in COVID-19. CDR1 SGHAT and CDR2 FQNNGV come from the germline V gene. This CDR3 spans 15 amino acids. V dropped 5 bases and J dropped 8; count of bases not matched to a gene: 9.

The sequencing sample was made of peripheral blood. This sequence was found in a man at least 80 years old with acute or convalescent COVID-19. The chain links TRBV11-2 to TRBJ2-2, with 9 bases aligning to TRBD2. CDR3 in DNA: TGTGCCAGCAGCCTGTTGACTAGCGGTGTGGGGGAGCTGTTTTTT. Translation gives CASSLLTSGVGELFF. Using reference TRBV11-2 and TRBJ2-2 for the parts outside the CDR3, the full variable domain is EAGVAQSPRYKIIEKRQSVAFWCNPISGHATLYWYQQILGQGPKLLIQFQNNGVVDDSQLPKDRFSAERLKGVDSTLKIQPAKLEDSAVYLCASSLLTSGVGELFFGEGSRLTVL.